The 7 T cell receptor beta chains in this list originate from one sample, sequenced in a study of control samples from healthy donors and cancer patients. Generated by immunoSEQ multiplex PCR, the TCRdb table keeps only in-frame clones and is missing some. Of around 110,000 clones detected, around 90% appear once; the ten largest clones hold over 2%. The source material was blood. These receptor sequences come from a woman in her 70s in good health.

The chain joins TRBV27 to TRBJ2-7; D is possibly TRBD1 (5 bases). CDR1 is MNHEY, CDR2 SMNVEV, per germline (reference sequence). Trimming shortened V by 3 bases and J by 7 bases, and 10 bases separated the two germline ends. The CDR3 has 12 amino acids. CDR3 DNA sequence: TGTGCCAGCAGTTTTTTCGGACAAGAGCAGTACTTC. Translating it yields CASSFFGQEQYF.

The V and J genes are TRBV18 and TRBJ1-3; unclear D gene. V gave up 2 bases and J gave up 4 bases, with 12 bases separating them. Germline lookup yields CDR1 KGHSH and CDR2 LQKENI. This CDR3 is built from 15 residues. CDR3 protein: CASSPSDGQGNTIYF. The CDR3 region has the DNA TGTGCCAGCTCACCATCGGACGGGCAGGGAAACACCATATATTTT.

V gene TRBV14 combines with J gene TRBJ1-5; possibly TRBD1 for D (6 bases). V lost 4 bases and J 5 bases, leaving 12 bases between the germline ends. From germline, CDR1 is SGHDN and CDR2 FVKESK. The CDR3 runs 14 residues. CDR3 sequence: CASSPQGVYQPQHF. Written as DNA, the CDR3 is TGTGCCAGCAGCCCACAGGGAGTATATCAGCCCCAGCATTTT.

This chain uses TRBV18 with TRBJ2-7, with D perhaps assigned TRBD1 or TRBD2 (5 bases each). The V gene's germline CDR1 is KGHSH and CDR2 LQKENI. The CDR3 loop spans 15 amino acids. V lost 4 bases and J 5 bases, leaving 18 bases between the germline ends. The CDR3 DNA is TGTGCCAGCTCACAACCCGGGACGGCAGGGAACGAGCAGTACTTC. Its translation is CASSQPGTAGNEQYF. The variable domain in full, completed from reference TRBV18 and TRBJ2-7, reads NAGVMQNPRHLVRRRGQEARLRCSPMKGHSHVYWYRQLPEEGLKFMVYLQKENIIDESGMPKERFSAEFPKEGPSILRIQQVVRGDSAAYFCASSQPGTAGNEQYFGPGTRLTVT.

This clone has a handful of counts. The CDR3 here is CASSIGVGTEAFF. Here the CDR3 DNA reads TGTGCCAGTAGTATTGGGGTTGGCACTGAAGCTTTCTTT. The gene calls are TRBV19 and TRBJ1-1; D unresolved. V dropped 3 bases and J dropped 4 bases, with 9 bases sitting between them. This CDR3 has 13 amino acids. Germline V gene lookup returns CDR1 LNHDA and CDR2 SQIVND (reference sequence).

This clone was detected only a few times. The V gene is TRBV6-5, the J gene TRBJ1-4, with D possibly matching TRBD1 (6 bases). The germline CDR1 and CDR2 sequences are MNHEY and SVGAGI. The CDR3 runs to 15 residues. V was shortened by 3 bases and J by 3 bases, with 11 bases between the two germline ends. The CDR3 coding sequence is TGTGCCAGCAGTTATACAGGGCTGGCTAATGAAAAACTGTTTTTT. It translates to CASSYTGLANEKLFF.

The CDR3 region is CATSNPGIGAQYF. The CDR3, as DNA: TGTGCCACCAGCAACCCCGGAATAGGCGCCCAGTACTTC. The V and J genes are TRBV15 and TRBJ2-5; D is undetermined. The length of the CDR3 is 13 residues. CDR1 and CDR2 (germline): LNHNV, YYDKDF (reference sequence). V dropped 4 bases and J dropped 9 bases, with 15 bases sitting between them.